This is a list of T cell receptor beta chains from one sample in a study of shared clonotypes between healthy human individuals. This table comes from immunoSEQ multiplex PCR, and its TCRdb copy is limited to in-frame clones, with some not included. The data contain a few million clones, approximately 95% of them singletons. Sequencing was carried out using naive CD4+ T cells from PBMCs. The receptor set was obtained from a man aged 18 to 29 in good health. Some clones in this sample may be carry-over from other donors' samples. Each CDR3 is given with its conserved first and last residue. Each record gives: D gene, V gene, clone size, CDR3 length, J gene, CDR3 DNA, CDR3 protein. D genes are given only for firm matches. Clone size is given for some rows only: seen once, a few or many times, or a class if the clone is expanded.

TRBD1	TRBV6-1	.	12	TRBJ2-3	TGTGCCAGCAGTTCCACAGGGGTAACGCAGTATTTT	CASSSTGVTQYF
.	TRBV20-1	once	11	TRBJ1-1	TGCAGTGCTAGTTGGGGGGCTGGAGCTTTCTTT	CSASWGAGAFF
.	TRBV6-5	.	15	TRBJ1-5	TGTGCCAGCAAAAGGGGAGGGTCTAGCAATCAGCCCCAGCATTTT	CASKRGGSSNQPQHF
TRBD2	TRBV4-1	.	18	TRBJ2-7	TGCGCCAGCAGCCAAGTTCGACTAGCGGGACCACCTTCCTACGAGCAGTACTTC	CASSQVRLAGPPSYEQYF
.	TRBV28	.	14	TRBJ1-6	TGTGCCAGCAGCAACGGGCAGCGTAATTCACCCCTCCACTTT	CASSNGQRNSPLHF
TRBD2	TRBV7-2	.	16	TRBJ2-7	TGTGCCAGCAGCTTAGGGGGTAGCGGGAGAGGGTACGAGCAGTACTTC	CASSLGGSGRGYEQYF
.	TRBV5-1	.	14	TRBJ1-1	TGCGCCAGCAGCTTGAGTGGAGGGGGCACTGAAGCTTTCTTT	CASSLSGGGTEAFF
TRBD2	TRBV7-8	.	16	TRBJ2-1	TGTGCCAGCAGCTCATGGAGCGGGAGGGCCTTTGGTGAGCAGTTCTTC	CASSSWSGRAFGEQFF
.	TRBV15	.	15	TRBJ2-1	TGTGCCACCAGGAGAGCGGGTGTCAATTACAATGAGCAGTTCTTC	CATRRAGVNYNEQFF
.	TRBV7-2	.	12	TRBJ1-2	TGTGCCAGCAGCTCATCAGGTGTCGGCTACACCTTC	CASSSSGVGYTF
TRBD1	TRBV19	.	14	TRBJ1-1	TGTGCCAGTAGTATCCAGGGGGGGAACACTGAAGCTTTCTTT	CASSIQGGNTEAFF
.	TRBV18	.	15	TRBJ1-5	TGTGCCAGCTCACCACTGTTAGGTAGCAATCAGCCCCAGCATTTT	CASSPLLGSNQPQHF
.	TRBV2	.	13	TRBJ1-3	TGTGCCAGCATCGGGGGGTGGAGAAACACCATATATTTT	CASIGGWRNTIYF
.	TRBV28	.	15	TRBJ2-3	TGTGCCAGCAGACGCCCCCTTTATAGAGAAGATACGCAGTATTTT	CASRRPLYREDTQYF
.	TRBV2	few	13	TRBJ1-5	TGTGCCAGCAGCGACACCCAGGGTCAGCCCCAGCATTTT	CASSDTQGQPQHF
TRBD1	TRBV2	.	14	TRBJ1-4	TGTGCCAGCAGTCTGGACAGGTCGAATGAAAAACTGTTTTTT	CASSLDRSNEKLFF
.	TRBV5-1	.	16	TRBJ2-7	TGCGCCAGCAGCTTGGGGGGGCAGGGCCCGACCTACGAGCAGTACTTC	CASSLGGQGPTYEQYF
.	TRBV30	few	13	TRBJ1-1	TGTGCCCGAAGCCAGGGGTTGAACACTGAAGCTTTCTTT	CARSQGLNTEAFF
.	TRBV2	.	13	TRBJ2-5	TGTGCCAGCAGTGTTGGGCGCCAAGAGACCCAGTACTTC	CASSVGRQETQYF
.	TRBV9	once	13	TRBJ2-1	TGTGCCAGCAGCGTACAAGAGGGAAATGAGCAGTTCTTC	CASSVQEGNEQFF
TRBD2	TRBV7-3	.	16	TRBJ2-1	TGTGCCAGCAGCTTAACGAGCGCTAGCGGCTACAATGAGCAGTTCTTC	CASSLTSASGYNEQFF
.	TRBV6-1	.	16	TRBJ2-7	TGTGCCAGCAGTGAAACCGACCTGACGGGGAGGCACAGACGGGCATTC	CASSETDLTGRHRRAF
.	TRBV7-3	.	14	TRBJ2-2	TGTGCCAGCAGCCTTGGGACCCACACCGGGGAGCTGTTTTTT	CASSLGTHTGELFF
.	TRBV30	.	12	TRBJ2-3	TGTGCCTGGAGCGGAGCTACAGATACGCAGTATTTT	CAWSGATDTQYF
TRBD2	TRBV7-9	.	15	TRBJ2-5	TGTGCCAGCAGCTTAGGAAGCGGGAGGGAAGAGACCCAGTACTTC	CASSLGSGREETQYF
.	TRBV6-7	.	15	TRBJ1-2	TGTGCCAGCAGTTATGCGGGGCTAGATAGCTATGGCTACACCTTC	CASSYAGLDSYGYTF
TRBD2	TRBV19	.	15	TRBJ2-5	TGTGCCAGTAGTCCTCTAGCGGGAGGGCCTGAGACCCAGTACTTC	CASSPLAGGPETQYF
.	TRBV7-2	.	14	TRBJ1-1	TGTGCCAGCAGCTTAGCCTACAGTCCCCCTGAAGCTTTCTTT	CASSLAYSPPEAFF
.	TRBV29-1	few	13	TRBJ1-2	TGCAGCGTCGGGACCCTTCTGGCAGGTGGCTACACCTTC	CSVGTLLAGGYTF
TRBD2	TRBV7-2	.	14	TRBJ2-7	TGTGCCAGCAGCCCGGGACTAGCTACCTACGAGCAGTACTTC	CASSPGLATYEQYF
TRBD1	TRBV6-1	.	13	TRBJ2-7	TGTGCCAGCAGTACCCGGACAGGTCCCGAGCAGTACTTC	CASSTRTGPEQYF
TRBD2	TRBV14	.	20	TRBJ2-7	TGTGCCAGCAGCCAAGATTCGACTAGCGGGAGCCGACCCGCGCATTACGAGCAGTACTTC	CASSQDSTSGSRPAHYEQYF
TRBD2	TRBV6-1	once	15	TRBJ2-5	TGTGCCAGCAGACGACTAGCGGGAGGGCCTGAGACCCAGTACTTC	CASRRLAGGPETQYF
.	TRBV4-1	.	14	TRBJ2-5	TGCGCCAGCAGCGCCCAGAATCGAGAAGAGACCCAGTACTTC	CASSAQNREETQYF
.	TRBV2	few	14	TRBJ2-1	TGTGCCAGCAGTGAAGACGGCGGTTACAATGAGCAGTTCTTC	CASSEDGGYNEQFF
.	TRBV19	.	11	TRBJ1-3	TGTGCCAGTGGGGCGGCTAACACCATATATTTT	CASGAANTIYF
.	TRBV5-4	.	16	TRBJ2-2	TGTGCCAGCAGCTTTCTCGGGGGCCAGAACACCGGGGAGCTGTTTTTT	CASSFLGGQNTGELFF
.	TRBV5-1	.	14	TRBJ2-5	TGCGCCAGCAGCTTGGAGGGTCAGGGTGAGACCCAGTACTTC	CASSLEGQGETQYF
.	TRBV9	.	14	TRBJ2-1	TGTGCCAGCAGCGTCCTAGGGGGCTACAATGAGCAGTTCTTC	CASSVLGGYNEQFF
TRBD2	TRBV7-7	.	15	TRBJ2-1	TGTGCCAGCAGTACCGCCAGCGGGAGGAGCAATGAGCAGTTCTTC	CASSTASGRSNEQFF
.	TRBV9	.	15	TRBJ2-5	TGTGCCAGCAGCCTCCAGATGGGGAGGCAAGAGACCCAGTACTTC	CASSLQMGRQETQYF
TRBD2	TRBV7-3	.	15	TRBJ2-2	TGTGCCAGCAGCTTAGGTCTAGCGGGATACGGGGAGCTGTTTTTT	CASSLGLAGYGELFF
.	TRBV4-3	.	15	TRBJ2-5	TGCGCCAGCAGCCAAGTAGGGCCTGGGGGAGGGACCCAGTACTTC	CASSQVGPGGGTQYF
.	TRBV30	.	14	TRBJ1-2	TGTGCCTGGATCGGACACCGGAGGAACTATGGCTACACCTTC	CAWIGHRRNYGYTF
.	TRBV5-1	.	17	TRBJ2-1	TGCGCCAGCAGCTTGCTTTGGACAGCCCGACGGTTTGATGAGCAGTTCTTC	CASSLLWTARRFDEQFF
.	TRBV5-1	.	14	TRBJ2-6	TGCGCCAGCAGCACCTTCTCTGGGGCCAACGTCCTGACTTTC	CASSTFSGANVLTF
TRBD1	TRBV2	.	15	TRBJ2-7	TGTGCCAGCAGTAAGGACAGGCCGGGGAGCTACGAGCAGTACTTC	CASSKDRPGSYEQYF
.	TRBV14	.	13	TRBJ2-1	TGTGCCAGCAGCCAAGGTCTTTGGAATGAGCAGTTCTTC	CASSQGLWNEQFF
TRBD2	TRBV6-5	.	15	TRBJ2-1	TGTGCCAGCAGTCTAGCGGGAGACCCCGCCAATGAGCAGTTCTTC	CASSLAGDPANEQFF
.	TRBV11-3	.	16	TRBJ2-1	TGTGCCAGCAGCTTAGATAAACTAGGGTACCCGTATGAGCAGTTCTTC	CASSLDKLGYPYEQFF
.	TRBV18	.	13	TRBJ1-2	TGTGCCAGCTCAGACCGGGACCCATATGGCTACACCTTC	CASSDRDPYGYTF
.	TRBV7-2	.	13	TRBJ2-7	TGTGCCAGCAGCAACGGGCCCAGCTACGAGCAGTACTTC	CASSNGPSYEQYF
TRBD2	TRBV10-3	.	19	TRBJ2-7	TGTGCCATCAGTGAGTCGATGTTTCGGCAGCGGGAGGGCGACTACGAGCAGTACTTC	CAISESMFRQREGDYEQYF
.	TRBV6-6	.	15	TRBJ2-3	TGTGCCAGCAGTGGGACGGGAGTGAACACAGATACGCAGTATTTT	CASSGTGVNTDTQYF
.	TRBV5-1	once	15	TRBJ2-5	TGCGCCAGCAGCCAAAACACCGGGGTCCAAGAGACCCAGTACTTC	CASSQNTGVQETQYF